One and the same sample provided the 5 T cell receptor beta chains below, sequenced in a study of shared clonotypes between healthy human individuals. The protocol was immunoSEQ multiplex PCR, while the TCRdb copy is restricted to in-frame clones and leaves out a portion. The data show about 2.4 million clones, around nine tenths seen once. Sequencing was performed on naive CD4+ T cells sorted from blood. As to subset: CD45RA+ positively selected. These receptor sequences come from a man aged 18-30 years in good health.

This sequence joins TRBV18 and TRBJ2-5; D is ambiguous. V was shortened by 3 bases and J by 5 bases, with 13 bases between the two germline ends. The CDR3 runs 14 residues. Looked up from germline, CDR1 is KGHSH and CDR2 is LQKENI. In DNA, the CDR3 is TGTGCCAGCTCACCGTCTGCCACGTCGGAGACCCAGTACTTC. Its protein is CASSPSATSETQYF.

V and J are TRBV19 and TRBJ2-2; 11 nucleotides align to TRBD1. The CDR3 consists of 17 residues. Germline values: CDR1 LNHDA, CDR2 SQIVND (reference sequence). J was trimmed by 4 bases and V by 5 bases; bases with no gene match: 9. In DNA, the CDR3 is TGTGCCAGTAGTGACTGGACAGGGGGCAAGGGCACCGGGGAGCTGTTTTTT. Translation: CASSDWTGGKGTGELFF.

The chain is built from TRBV7-2 and TRBJ2-3; maybe TRBD2 (5 bases). The CDR3 is 15 amino acids. Trimming removed 2 bases at V and 5 bases at J, with 14 bases between. CDR1 is SGHTA, CDR2 FQGNSA, per germline. The CDR3 loop is CASSLSSLGLDTQYF. CDR3 nucleotide sequence: TGTGCCAGCAGCTTATCTAGCCTAGGGCTAGATACGCAGTATTTT.

The chain couples TRBV5-4 to TRBJ2-2; 10 bases map to TRBD1. CDR1 is SGHNT, CDR2 YYREEE, per germline (reference sequence). V lost 0 bases and J lost 2; bases outside the gene matches: 4. This CDR3 has 17 residues. Written as DNA, the CDR3 is TGTGCCAGCAGCTTGGTGGGACAGGGGATCAACACCGGGGAGCTGTTTTTT. Protein sequence: CASSLVGQGINTGELFF.

Written as DNA, the CDR3 is TGTGCCAGCAGTTACTCTTCGGCAGGGTCTGTCTATGGCTACACCTTC. Protein sequence: CASSYSSAGSVYGYTF. This rearrangement joins TRBV6-5 to TRBJ1-2; a possible D gene is TRBD1 (5 bases). Trimming took off 0 bases at V and 4 bases at J, with 15 bases between the two ends. The CDR3 covers 16 residues. From germline, CDR1 is MNHEY and CDR2 SVGAGI.